Each of the 26 T cell receptor beta chains below was sequenced from the same sample in a study of T cell responses to AZD1222 COVID-19 vaccine. Sequenced by immunoSEQ multiplex PCR; TCRdb stores in-frame clones only, minus some. The sample includes about 67,000 clones, around four fifths of them seen just once. The material was peripheral blood, obtained on day 0 of AZD1222 vaccination. The source of these receptors is an adult in good health.

The J gene is TRBJ1-3, the V gene TRBV19, with D unresolved. The germline CDR1 and CDR2 sequences are LNHDA and SQIVND (reference sequence). The CDR3 runs 12 residues. CDR3 amino acids: CAAASSGNTIYF. DNA of the CDR3: TGTGCGGCGGCGAGCTCTGGAAACACCATATATTTT. The full variable domain, rest sourced from reference TRBV19 and TRBJ1-3, is DGGITQSPKYLFRKEGQNVTLSCEQNLNHDAMYWYRQDPGQGLRLIYYSQIVNDFQKGDIAEGYSVSREKKESFPLTVTSAQKNPTAFYLCAAASSGNTIYFGEGSWLTVV.

The rearrangement joins TRBV30 to TRBJ2-2; D unresolved. The CDR3 covers 14 residues. Trimming left V 3 bases short and J 0 bases short, with 8 bases between. Germline V CDR1 and CDR2: GTSNPN, SVGIG (reference sequence). CDR3 bases: TGTGCCTGGAGGCCACCTGCGAACACCGGGGAGCTGTTTTTT. Protein product: CAWRPPANTGELFF.

J is TRBJ1-6 and V is TRBV19; D gene ambiguous. The ends were cut back, 7 bases at V and 7 bases at J, with 11 bases in the middle. The CDR3 has 13 amino acids. Germline lookup yields CDR1 LNHDA and CDR2 SQIVND (reference sequence). CDR3 sequence: CASNGGINSPLHF. The DNA of the CDR3 is TGTGCCAGTAACGGCGGAATAAATTCACCCCTCCACTTT.

This clone was detected only once. CDR3 residues: CASSVGGGEYNSPLHF. The CDR3 nucleotides read TGTGCCAGCAGCGTAGGAGGGGGGGAATATAATTCACCCCTCCACTTT. The gene calls are TRBV9 and TRBJ1-6; D might be TRBD1 (6 bases). Germline assignment: CDR1 SGDLS and CDR2 YYNGEE. Trimming took 0 bases from V and 4 from J, leaving 11 bases between them. The length of the CDR3 is 16 residues. The full variable domain, its missing parts supplied by reference TRBV9 and TRBJ1-6, is DSGVTQTPKHLITATGQRVTLRCSPRSGDLSVYWYQQSLDQGLQFLIQYYNGEERAKGNILERFSAQQFPDLHSELNLSSLELGDSALYFCASSVGGGEYNSPLHFGNGTRLTVT.

This sequence joins TRBV28 and TRBJ2-3, with TRBD2 as a possible D gene (5 bases). This CDR3 is built from 17 residues. Trimming pared 5 bases from V and 4 bases from J, leaving 22 bases between. In germline, CDR1 is MDHEN, CDR2 SYDVKM. CDR3: CASSVGPLGSSADTQYF. CDR3 nucleotide sequence: TGTGCCAGCAGTGTCGGCCCACTAGGGAGCTCCGCAGATACGCAGTATTTT.

The chain carries TRBV28 and TRBJ2-3; TRBD1 might be the D (7 bases). Trimming took off 6 bases at V and 2 bases at J, with 12 bases between the two ends. The V gene's germline CDR1 is MDHEN and CDR2 SYDVKM. The CDR3 runs to 14 residues. CDR3: CASRPRGATDTQYF. CDR3 coding DNA: TGTGCCAGCAGGCCCAGGGGGGCCACAGATACGCAGTATTTT.

The chain couples TRBV19 to TRBJ2-7, with TRBD2 identical over 10 bases. This CDR3 has 13 amino acids. Germline V lookup: CDR1 LNHDA, CDR2 SQIVND (reference sequence). The V and J ends lost 6 bases and 3 bases, in that order; junction bases with no gene match: 2. The CDR3: CASRLAGGYEQYF. CDR3 coding DNA: TGTGCCAGTAGATTAGCGGGGGGCTACGAGCAGTACTTC.

The chain employs TRBV28 and TRBJ2-1, with 14 bases matching TRBD2. J lost 9 bases, V lost 6 bases, and 10 bases had no gene match. The CDR3 sequence is 16 residues long. CDR1 and CDR2 from the germline V gene are MDHEN and SYDVKM. The DNA for the CDR3 is TGTGCCAGCAGGATCCGGACTAGCGGGAGGTTGGTTGAGCAGTTCTTC. As protein: CASRIRTSGRLVEQFF.

The gene calls are TRBV28 and TRBJ1-1; D is perhaps TRBD1 (5 bases). Germline CDR1 and CDR2: MDHEN and SYDVKM. Trimming took off 2 bases at V and 1 base at J, with 11 bases between the two ends. The CDR3 sequence is 15 residues long. Written as DNA, the CDR3 is TGTGCCAGCAGTTTAGAAGTGGGGCAGAACACTGAAGCTTTCTTT. Protein: CASSLEVGQNTEAFF.

The genes are TRBV9 and TRBJ2-5; tentatively, D is TRBD2 (6 bases). The germline V gene encodes CDR1 SGDLS and CDR2 YYNGEE. The CDR3 extends over 14 amino acids. V was trimmed by 0 bases and J by 5 bases, leaving 11 bases between them. Written as DNA, the CDR3 is TGTGCCAGCAGCGTAGCGGGAGCAGGTGAGACCCAGTACTTC. The encoded protein is CASSVAGAGETQYF. Looking up the rest from reference TRBV9 and TRBJ2-5 gives the full variable domain: DSGVTQTPKHLITATGQRVTLRCSPRSGDLSVYWYQQSLDQGLQFLIQYYNGEERAKGNILERFSAQQFPDLHSELNLSSLELGDSALYFCASSVAGAGETQYFGPGTRLLVL.

V and J are TRBV28 and TRBJ1-6, with unresolved D. The CDR3 sequence is 16 residues long. CDR1 and CDR2 from the germline V gene are MDHEN and SYDVKM. Deletions cut 3 bases from V and 0 bases from J, with 9 bases between. The CDR3 DNA follows: TGTGCCAGCAGTTTGGAGCAGAGCTCCTATAATTCACCCCTCCACTTT. It specifies CASSLEQSSYNSPLHF.

This clone has just a few counts. The rearrangement joins TRBV25-1 to TRBJ2-2, with 8 bases aligning to TRBD2. The junction had 5 bases not matched to a gene; V was cut back by 6 bases and J by 5 bases. CDR3 size: 14 residues. Per germline, CDR1 MGHDK and CDR2 SYGVNS. The CDR3 loop is CASRLAGPTGELFF. CDR3 in DNA: TGTGCCAGCAGATTAGCGGGACCAACCGGGGAGCTGTTTTTT.

J is TRBJ1-4 and V is TRBV4-1; D is undetermined. The CDR3 covers 14 residues. Germline V gene data show CDR1 as MGHRA and CDR2 as YSYEKL. V was shortened by 4 bases and J by 6 bases, with 12 bases between the two germline ends. The CDR3 spells CASSLGRGDEKLFF. Written as DNA, the CDR3 is TGCGCCAGCAGCCTCGGACGGGGAGATGAAAAACTGTTTTTT.

This clone was seen once. This chain links TRBV30 with TRBJ2-1, with D maybe TRBD2 (6 bases). This CDR3 region has 13 residues. Deletions cut 2 bases from V and 9 bases from J, with 14 bases between. Germline assignment: CDR1 GTSNPN and CDR2 SVGIG (reference sequence). The DNA of the CDR3 is TGTGCCTGGAGTACCGGGGGTGCGCCTGAGCAGTTCTTC. Protein sequence: CAWSTGGAPEQFF.

This clone was found once. The chain combines TRBV5-4 with TRBJ1-6; TRBD1 is a possible D gene (5 bases). The CDR3 length is 14 residues. Trimming left V 3 bases short and J 4 bases short, with 8 bases between. Germline V lookup: CDR1 SGHNT, CDR2 YYREEE (reference sequence). The CDR3 here is CASSSGVYNSPLHF. The CDR3, as DNA: TGTGCCAGCAGCTCGGGGGTTTATAATTCACCCCTCCACTTT.

The V and J genes are TRBV20-1 and TRBJ1-5; D is unresolved. This CDR3 is built from 15 residues. The V and J ends lost 3 bases and 4 bases respectively, with 16 bases between them. CDR1 is DFQATT and CDR2 is SNEGSKA in the germline V gene (reference sequence). CDR3 DNA: TGCAGTGCTAGTAATAGGAATGCCGCAAATCAGCCCCAGCATTTT. The encoded protein is CSASNRNAANQPQHF.

The V gene is TRBV19, the J gene TRBJ2-3, with TRBD2 matching over 9 bases. The CDR3 is 15 residues long. Per germline, CDR1 LNHDA and CDR2 SQIVND (reference sequence). The junction had 12 bases not matched to a gene; V was cut back by 10 bases and J by 4 bases. CDR3 sequence: CATRWDSGSADTQYF. CDR3 DNA: TGTGCCACCCGCTGGGATAGCGGGAGCGCAGATACGCAGTATTTT.

This clone appeared a few times. DNA of the CDR3: TGTGCCATCAGGCAGGGGGCAGGAACTAATGAAAAACTGTTTTTT. Its protein is CAIRQGAGTNEKLFF. The rearrangement links TRBV10-3 to TRBJ1-4, with TRBD1 identical over 8 bases. V dropped 6 bases and J dropped 1; count of bases not matched to a gene: 4. CDR1 and CDR2 from the germline V gene are ENHRY and SYGVKD. The CDR3 totals 15 residues.

The chain is built from TRBV28 and TRBJ2-2; 8 positions match TRBD2. The CDR3 sequence is 16 residues long. Germline-derived CDR1 and CDR2 are MDHEN and SYDVKM. V shed 7 bases and J 6 bases; nucleotides not matched to a gene: 13. The CDR3 reads CASTISGGLVAGELFF. The CDR3 coding sequence is TGTGCCAGCACTATATCGGGGGGGCTGGTTGCCGGGGAGCTGTTTTTT. The whole variable domain, remainder taken from reference TRBV28 and TRBJ2-2, is DVKVTQSSRYLVKRTGEKVFLECVQDMDHENMFWYRQDPGLGLRLIYFSYDVKMKEKGDIPEGYSVSREKKERFSLILESASTNQTSMYLCASTISGGLVAGELFFGEGSRLTVL.

This clone came up once. The chain has TRBV7-9 and TRBJ1-3; D is unclear. V was pared by 3 bases and J by 2 bases, with 8 bases between. The CDR3 length is 14 residues. Germline V lookup: CDR1 SEHNR, CDR2 FQNEAQ (reference sequence). CDR3 DNA sequence: TGTGCCAGCAGCTTTAGGAGTCCTGGAAACACCATATATTTT. Translating gives CASSFRSPGNTIYF.

The rearrangement uses TRBV28 and TRBJ1-6; D perhaps matches TRBD1 (5 bases). V was trimmed by 2 bases and J by 9 bases, leaving 11 bases between them. CDR1 MDHEN and CDR2 SYDVKM come from the germline V gene. There are 14 residues in the CDR3. The CDR3 is CASSLEGVGSPLHF. In DNA form, the CDR3 reads TGTGCCAGCAGTTTAGAAGGGGTGGGTTCACCCCTCCACTTT.

J is TRBJ2-7 and V is TRBV7-2; D call uncertain. Germline V lookup: CDR1 SGHTA, CDR2 FQGNSA. V dropped 5 bases and J dropped 3 bases, with 11 bases sitting between them. The CDR3 covers 13 residues. In DNA, the CDR3 is TGTGCCAGCAGCCCCGGCCTTTTCTACGAGCAGTACTTC. Protein sequence: CASSPGLFYEQYF.

The DNA for the CDR3 is TGTGCCAGCAGCTTGGTCGGGACGGATCGCTACGAGCAGTACTTC. Amino acid sequence: CASSLVGTDRYEQYF. This chain connects TRBV5-5 to TRBJ2-7, with D perhaps given as TRBD1 or TRBD2 (5 bases each). V shed 0 bases and J shed 3 bases, with 13 bases lying between them. This CDR3 has 15 residues. Looked up from germline, CDR1 is SGHKS and CDR2 is YYEKEE (reference sequence).

CDR3: CASRTDSNQPQHF. CDR3 in DNA: TGTGCCAGCAGGACAGATAGCAATCAGCCCCAGCATTTT. The chain recombines TRBV6-5 with TRBJ1-5; TRBD1 might be the D (5 bases). V lost 6 bases, J lost 0 bases, and 6 bases lay in between. Germline CDR1 is MNHEY and CDR2 is SVGAGI. The CDR3 consists of 13 residues.

V gene TRBV19 combines with J gene TRBJ2-1; possible D gene TRBD2, 6 bases. Deletions cut 3 bases from V and 4 bases from J, with 10 bases between. Germline lookup yields CDR1 LNHDA and CDR2 SQIVND (reference sequence). This CDR3 region has 14 residues. The CDR3 DNA is TGTGCCAGTAGTATGGGACTGGGATACAATGAGCAGTTCTTC. Its protein is CASSMGLGYNEQFF.

The chain has TRBV7-9 and TRBJ2-2; D possibly corresponds to TRBD1 (6 bases). This CDR3 has 14 residues. Trimming stripped 5 bases from V and 7 bases from J, with 14 bases between. Germline CDR1 reads SEHNR; CDR2 reads FQNEAQ (reference sequence). The CDR3 reads CASSRLGGDGELFF. Here the CDR3 DNA reads TGTGCCAGCAGCCGTCTTGGGGGCGACGGGGAGCTGTTTTTT. The full variable domain, with the rest looked up from reference TRBV7-9 and TRBJ2-2, is DTGVSQNPRHKITKRGQNVTFRCDPISEHNRLYWYRQTLGQGPEFLTYFQNEAQLEKSRLLSDRFSAERPKGSFSTLEIQRTEQGDSAMYLCASSRLGGDGELFFGEGSRLTVL.